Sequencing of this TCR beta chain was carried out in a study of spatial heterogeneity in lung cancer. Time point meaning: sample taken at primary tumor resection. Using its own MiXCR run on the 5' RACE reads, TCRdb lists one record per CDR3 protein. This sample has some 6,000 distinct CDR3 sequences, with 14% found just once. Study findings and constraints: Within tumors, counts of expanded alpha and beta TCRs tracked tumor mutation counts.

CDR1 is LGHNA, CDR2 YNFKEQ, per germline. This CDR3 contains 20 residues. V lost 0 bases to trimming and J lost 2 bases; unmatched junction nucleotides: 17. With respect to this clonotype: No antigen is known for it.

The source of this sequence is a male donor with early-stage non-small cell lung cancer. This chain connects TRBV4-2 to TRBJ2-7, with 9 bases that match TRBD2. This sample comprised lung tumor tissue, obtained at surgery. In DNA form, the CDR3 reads TGTGCCAGCAGCCAAGAGAAGTCGACGGCAGGCGGGGGGGGACCCTACGAGCAGTACTTC. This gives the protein CASSQEKSTAGGGGPYEQYF.